These T cell receptor beta chains were read from a single sample in a study of cytomegalovirus exposure and HLA in healthy donors. Only in-frame clones appear in the TCRdb table, and some are missing; sequencing was by immunoSEQ multiplex PCR. This table has more than 150,000 clones, 65% to 85% appearing once. Sample: PBMCs. The receptors derive from a girl under 18 in good health and CMV-seropositive. The CDR3 runs from the conserved cysteine through the conserved F or W. D genes are given only for firm matches. Some rows have no size entry. The others give once, few or many, or a class for an expanded clone.

v_call: TRBV5-4; clone_size: few; j_call: TRBJ2-5; d_call: TRBD2; cdr3_aa: CASGQRLAGIQETQYF; cdr3_nt: TGTGCCAGCGGACAAAGACTAGCGGGAATCCAAGAGACCCAGTACTTC
v_call: TRBV7-9; clone_size: once; j_call: TRBJ2-1; d_call: -; cdr3_aa: CASSLAGSDEQFF; cdr3_nt: TGTGCCAGCAGCTTAGCGGGGAGCGATGAGCAGTTCTTC
v_call: TRBV4-3; clone_size: -; j_call: TRBJ2-4; d_call: TRBD2; cdr3_aa: CASSRRLAGDHWNIQYF; cdr3_nt: TGCGCCAGCAGCCGCCGACTAGCGGGAGATCATTGGAACATTCAGTACTTC
v_call: TRBV7-9; clone_size: -; j_call: TRBJ2-7; d_call: TRBD2; cdr3_aa: CASSFGTSGYEQYF; cdr3_nt: TGTGCCAGCAGTTTCGGGACTAGCGGCTACGAGCAGTACTTC
v_call: TRBV4-1; clone_size: -; j_call: TRBJ2-1; d_call: TRBD2; cdr3_aa: CASSQDIDLAGVLDEQFF; cdr3_nt: TGCGCCAGCAGCCAAGATATCGATCTAGCGGGAGTTTTAGATGAGCAGTTCTTC
v_call: TRBV4-1; clone_size: once; j_call: TRBJ2-1; d_call: TRBD2; cdr3_aa: CASSFLAGPYNEQFF; cdr3_nt: TGCGCCAGCAGCTTCCTAGCGGGACCTTACAATGAGCAGTTCTTC
v_call: TRBV2; clone_size: -; j_call: TRBJ2-7; d_call: -; cdr3_aa: CASIQGTYEQYF; cdr3_nt: TGTGCCAGCATCCAGGGGACCTACGAGCAGTACTTC
v_call: TRBV15; clone_size: -; j_call: TRBJ2-1; d_call: -; cdr3_aa: CATSRNSGGRLYNEQFF; cdr3_nt: TGTGCCACCAGCAGAAACTCCGGGGGACGACTATACAATGAGCAGTTCTTC
v_call: TRBV2; clone_size: -; j_call: TRBJ2-1; d_call: -; cdr3_aa: CASEGVGVYNEQFF; cdr3_nt: TGTGCCAGCGAGGGAGTAGGAGTGTACAATGAGCAGTTCTTC
v_call: TRBV11-2; clone_size: -; j_call: TRBJ2-1; d_call: TRBD1; cdr3_aa: CASENRGSYNEQFF; cdr3_nt: TGTGCCAGCGAAAACAGGGGTTCCTACAATGAGCAGTTCTTC
v_call: TRBV10-1; clone_size: -; j_call: TRBJ2-2; d_call: TRBD2; cdr3_aa: CASGIAGGPGELFF; cdr3_nt: TGCGCCAGCGGGATAGCGGGAGGTCCCGGGGAGCTGTTTTTT
v_call: TRBV5-4; clone_size: -; j_call: TRBJ1-2; d_call: -; cdr3_aa: CASSLVSRGGYTF; cdr3_nt: TGTGCCAGCAGCTTGGTCAGCCGGGGTGGCTACACCTTC
v_call: TRBV4-3; clone_size: -; j_call: TRBJ2-2; d_call: TRBD2; cdr3_aa: CASSQRLAGGPGTGELFF; cdr3_nt: TGCGCCAGCAGCCAGCGGCTAGCGGGAGGGCCAGGGACCGGGGAGCTGTTTTTT
v_call: TRBV27; clone_size: -; j_call: TRBJ1-5; d_call: -; cdr3_aa: CASSLLRDSNQPQHF; cdr3_nt: TGTGCCAGCAGTTTGTTGAGGGATAGCAATCAGCCCCAGCATTTT
v_call: TRBV7-9; clone_size: -; j_call: TRBJ2-7; d_call: TRBD1; cdr3_aa: CASSADRGTYEQYF; cdr3_nt: TGTGCCAGCAGCGCGGACAGGGGTACCTACGAGCAGTACTTC
v_call: TRBV4-1; clone_size: -; j_call: TRBJ1-3; d_call: -; cdr3_aa: CASSQEQASGNTIYF; cdr3_nt: TGCGCCAGCAGCCAAGAGCAGGCATCTGGAAACACCATATATTTT
v_call: TRBV4-1; clone_size: -; j_call: TRBJ2-3; d_call: TRBD1; cdr3_aa: CASSRTRPGQGTDTQYF; cdr3_nt: TGCGCCAGCAGCCGAACGAGACCGGGACAGGGCACAGATACGCAGTATTTT
v_call: TRBV9; clone_size: -; j_call: TRBJ1-1; d_call: -; cdr3_aa: CASSLEVNTEAFF; cdr3_nt: TGTGCCAGCAGCCTGGAGGTGAACACTGAAGCTTTCTTT
v_call: TRBV30; clone_size: -; j_call: TRBJ2-1; d_call: TRBD2; cdr3_aa: CASLKLAAHFNEQFF; cdr3_nt: TGTGCCTCCCTGAAACTAGCGGCCCACTTCAATGAGCAGTTCTTC
v_call: TRBV6-5; clone_size: -; j_call: TRBJ1-1; d_call: -; cdr3_aa: CASSYSTVNTEAFF; cdr3_nt: TGTGCCAGCAGTTACTCGACAGTGAACACTGAAGCTTTCTTT
v_call: TRBV6-5; clone_size: -; j_call: TRBJ2-7; d_call: -; cdr3_aa: CASSYSSYEQYF; cdr3_nt: TGTGCCAGCAGTTACTCGTCCTACGAGCAGTACTTC
v_call: TRBV7-2; clone_size: few; j_call: TRBJ1-5; d_call: -; cdr3_aa: CASSPTFRVGQPQHF; cdr3_nt: TGTGCCAGCAGCCCGACATTCCGAGTGGGTCAGCCCCAGCATTTT
v_call: TRBV25-1; clone_size: -; j_call: TRBJ1-1; d_call: -; cdr3_aa: CASSWGLEAFF; cdr3_nt: TGTGCCAGCAGTTGGGGCTTAGAAGCTTTCTTT
v_call: TRBV11-3; clone_size: -; j_call: TRBJ2-2; d_call: TRBD2; cdr3_aa: CASSLDLGTSGELFF; cdr3_nt: TGTGCCAGCAGCTTAGATCTTGGGACTAGCGGGGAGCTGTTTTTT
v_call: TRBV29-1; clone_size: few; j_call: TRBJ2-7; d_call: TRBD1; cdr3_aa: CSVESLDGTGLFEQYF; cdr3_nt: TGCAGCGTTGAATCGCTGGACGGGACAGGGTTGTTCGAGCAGTACTTC
v_call: TRBV6-5; clone_size: -; j_call: TRBJ1-2; d_call: -; cdr3_aa: CASSYWGTQTGGYTF; cdr3_nt: TGTGCCAGCAGTTACTGGGGGACACAAACGGGGGGCTACACCTTC
v_call: TRBV5-1; clone_size: -; j_call: TRBJ2-1; d_call: -; cdr3_aa: CASSQGSSYNEQFF; cdr3_nt: TGCGCCAGCAGCCAGGGGAGCTCCTACAATGAGCAGTTCTTC
v_call: TRBV2; clone_size: -; j_call: TRBJ1-5; d_call: TRBD1; cdr3_aa: CASSGTGGNQPQHF; cdr3_nt: TGTGCCAGCAGTGGGACAGGGGGTAATCAGCCCCAGCATTTT
v_call: TRBV10-1; clone_size: -; j_call: TRBJ2-7; d_call: -; cdr3_aa: CASSENWGLEQYF; cdr3_nt: TGCGCCAGCAGTGAGAATTGGGGGCTCGAGCAGTACTTC
v_call: TRBV28; clone_size: few; j_call: TRBJ2-1; d_call: -; cdr3_aa: CASSLGYSFGQFF; cdr3_nt: TGTGCCAGCAGTTTAGGTTACTCCTTCGGGCAGTTCTTC
v_call: TRBV4-1; clone_size: -; j_call: TRBJ2-1; d_call: -; cdr3_aa: CASSLKVSDIVSGYEQFF; cdr3_nt: TGCGCCAGCAGCCTCAAAGTGAGTGACATTGTTAGCGGCTATGAGCAGTTCTTC
v_call: TRBV11-2; clone_size: -; j_call: TRBJ2-2; d_call: -; cdr3_aa: CASSVLGSTGELFF; cdr3_nt: TGTGCCAGCAGCGTCTTGGGGAGTACCGGGGAGCTGTTTTTT
v_call: TRBV27; clone_size: -; j_call: TRBJ1-5; d_call: -; cdr3_aa: CASSPITGDNQPQHF; cdr3_nt: TGTGCCAGCAGTCCGATTACCGGGGATAATCAGCCCCAGCATTTT
v_call: TRBV10-3; clone_size: -; j_call: TRBJ2-7; d_call: TRBD2; cdr3_aa: CAISSLAGGPDEQYF; cdr3_nt: TGTGCCATCAGCTCATTAGCGGGAGGGCCTGACGAGCAGTACTTC
v_call: TRBV20-1; clone_size: -; j_call: TRBJ2-1; d_call: -; cdr3_aa: CSLPSYNEQFF; cdr3_nt: TGCAGCCTCCCCTCTTACAATGAGCAGTTCTTC
v_call: TRBV6-6; clone_size: few; j_call: TRBJ1-2; d_call: -; cdr3_aa: CASSYSGAWDYGYTF; cdr3_nt: TGTGCCAGCAGTTACTCGGGGGCGTGGGACTATGGCTACACCTTC
v_call: TRBV6-6; clone_size: -; j_call: TRBJ1-2; d_call: -; cdr3_aa: CASSYGKLGDGYTF; cdr3_nt: TGTGCCAGCAGTTACGGAAAGTTGGGCGATGGCTACACCTTC
v_call: TRBV18; clone_size: -; j_call: TRBJ2-3; d_call: -; cdr3_aa: CASSPSGASQYF; cdr3_nt: TGTGCCAGCTCACCATCGGGAGCCTCGCAGTATTTT